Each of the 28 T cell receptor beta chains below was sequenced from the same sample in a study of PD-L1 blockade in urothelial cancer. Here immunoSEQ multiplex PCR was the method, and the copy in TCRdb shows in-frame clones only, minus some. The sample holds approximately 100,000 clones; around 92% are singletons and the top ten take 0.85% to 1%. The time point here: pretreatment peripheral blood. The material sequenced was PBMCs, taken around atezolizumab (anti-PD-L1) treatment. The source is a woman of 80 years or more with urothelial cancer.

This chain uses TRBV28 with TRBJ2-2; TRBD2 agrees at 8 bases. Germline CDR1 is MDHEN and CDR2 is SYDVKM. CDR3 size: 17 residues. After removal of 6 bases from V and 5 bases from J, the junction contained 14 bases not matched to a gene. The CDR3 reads CASRRIPLAVRTGELFF. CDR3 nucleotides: TGTGCCAGCAGAAGAATTCCACTAGCGGTACGGACCGGGGAGCTGTTTTTT.

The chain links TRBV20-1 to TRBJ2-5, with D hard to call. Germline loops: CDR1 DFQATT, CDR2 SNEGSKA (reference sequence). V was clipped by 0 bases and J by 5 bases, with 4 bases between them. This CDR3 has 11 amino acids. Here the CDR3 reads CSARDHETQYF. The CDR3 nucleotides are TGCAGTGCTAGAGATCATGAGACCCAGTACTTC.

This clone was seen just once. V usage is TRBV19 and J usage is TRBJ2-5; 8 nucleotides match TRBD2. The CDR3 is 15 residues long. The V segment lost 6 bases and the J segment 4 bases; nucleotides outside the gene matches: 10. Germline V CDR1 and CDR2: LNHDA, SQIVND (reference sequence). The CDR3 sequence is CASSPTGTRGETQYF. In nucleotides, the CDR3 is TGTGCCAGTAGCCCGACCGGGACTAGGGGAGAGACCCAGTACTTC.

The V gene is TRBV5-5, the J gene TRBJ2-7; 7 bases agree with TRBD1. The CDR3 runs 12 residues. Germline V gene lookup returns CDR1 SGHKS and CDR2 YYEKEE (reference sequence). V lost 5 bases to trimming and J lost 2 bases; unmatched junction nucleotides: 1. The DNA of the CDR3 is TGTGCCAGCAGTGGGACAGCCTACGAGCAGTACTTC. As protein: CASSGTAYEQYF.

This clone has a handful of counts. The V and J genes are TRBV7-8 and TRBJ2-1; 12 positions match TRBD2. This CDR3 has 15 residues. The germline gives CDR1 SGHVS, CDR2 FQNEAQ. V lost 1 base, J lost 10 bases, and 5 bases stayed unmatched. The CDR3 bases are TGTGCCAGCAGCTTAGTGACTAGCGGGAGCGGGGAGCAGTTCTTC. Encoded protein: CASSLVTSGSGEQFF.

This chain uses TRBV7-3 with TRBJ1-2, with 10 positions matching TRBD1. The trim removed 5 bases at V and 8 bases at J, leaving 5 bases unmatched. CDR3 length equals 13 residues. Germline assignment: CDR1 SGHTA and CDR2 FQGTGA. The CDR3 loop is CASSPGTGEGYTF. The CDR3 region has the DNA TGTGCCAGCAGCCCGGGGACAGGGGAAGGCTACACCTTC.

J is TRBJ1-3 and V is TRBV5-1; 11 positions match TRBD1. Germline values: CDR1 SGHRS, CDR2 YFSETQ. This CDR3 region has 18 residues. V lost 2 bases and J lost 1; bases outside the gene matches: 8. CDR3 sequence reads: CASSFGGTGGTSGNTIYF. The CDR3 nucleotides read TGCGCCAGCAGCTTCGGGGGGACAGGGGGAACTTCTGGAAACACCATATATTTT.

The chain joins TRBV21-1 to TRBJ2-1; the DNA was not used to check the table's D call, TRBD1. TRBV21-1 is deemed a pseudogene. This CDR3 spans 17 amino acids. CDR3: CASSRGYRDRGRYEQFF. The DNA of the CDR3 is TGTGCCAGCAGCAGAGGGTACCGGGACAGGGGAAGGTATGAGCAGTTCTTC.

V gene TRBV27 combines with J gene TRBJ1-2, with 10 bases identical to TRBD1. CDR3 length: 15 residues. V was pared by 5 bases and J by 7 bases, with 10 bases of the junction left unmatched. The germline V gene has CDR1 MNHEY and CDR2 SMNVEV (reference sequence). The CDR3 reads CASSTSPDRGPGYTF. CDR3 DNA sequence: TGTGCCAGCAGTACCAGCCCCGACAGGGGGCCTGGCTACACCTTC.

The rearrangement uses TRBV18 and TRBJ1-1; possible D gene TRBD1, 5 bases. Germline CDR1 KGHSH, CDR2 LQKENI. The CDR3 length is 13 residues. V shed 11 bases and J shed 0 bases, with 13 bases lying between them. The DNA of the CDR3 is TGTGCCGGGCGGGGCGACCTGAACACTGAAGCTTTCTTT. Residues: CAGRGDLNTEAFF.

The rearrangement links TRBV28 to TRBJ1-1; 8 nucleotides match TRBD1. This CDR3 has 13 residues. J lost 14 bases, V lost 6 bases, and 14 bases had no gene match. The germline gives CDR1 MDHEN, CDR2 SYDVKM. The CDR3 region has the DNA TGTGCCAGCAGCCTACCCGCGACAGGGGTCTGGTTCTTT. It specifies CASSLPATGVWFF.

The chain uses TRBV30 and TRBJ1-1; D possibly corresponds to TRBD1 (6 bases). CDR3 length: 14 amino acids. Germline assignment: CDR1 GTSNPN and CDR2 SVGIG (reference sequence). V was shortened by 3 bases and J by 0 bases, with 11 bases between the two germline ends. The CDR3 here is CAWRRQAVNTEAFF. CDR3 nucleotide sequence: TGTGCCTGGAGGCGACAGGCGGTGAACACTGAAGCTTTCTTT.

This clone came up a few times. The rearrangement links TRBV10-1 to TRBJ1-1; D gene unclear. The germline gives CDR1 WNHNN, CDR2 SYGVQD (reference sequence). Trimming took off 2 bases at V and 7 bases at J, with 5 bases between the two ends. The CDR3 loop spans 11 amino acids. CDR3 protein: CASSEVIEAFF. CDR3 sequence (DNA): TGCGCCAGCAGTGAGGTTATTGAAGCTTTCTTT.

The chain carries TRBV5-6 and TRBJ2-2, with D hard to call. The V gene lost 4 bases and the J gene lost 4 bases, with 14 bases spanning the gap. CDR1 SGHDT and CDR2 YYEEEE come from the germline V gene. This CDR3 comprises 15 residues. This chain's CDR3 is CASSPPRLGTGELFF. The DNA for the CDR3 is TGTGCCAGCAGCCCGCCGAGGCTGGGCACCGGGGAGCTGTTTTTT.

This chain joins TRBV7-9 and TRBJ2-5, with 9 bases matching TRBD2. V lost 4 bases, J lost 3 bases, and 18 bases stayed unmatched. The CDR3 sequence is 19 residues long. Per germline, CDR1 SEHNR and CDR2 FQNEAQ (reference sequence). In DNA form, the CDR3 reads TGTGCCAGCAGCTCCTTAGCGGGAGTTAGGAATAGGGTCAAAGAGACCCAGTACTTC. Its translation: CASSSLAGVRNRVKETQYF. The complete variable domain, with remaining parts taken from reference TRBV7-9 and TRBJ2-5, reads DTGVSQNPRHKITKRGQNVTFRCDPISEHNRLYWYRQTLGQGPEFLTYFQNEAQLEKSRLLSDRFSAERPKGSFSTLEIQRTEQGDSAMYLCASSSLAGVRNRVKETQYFGPGTRLLVL.

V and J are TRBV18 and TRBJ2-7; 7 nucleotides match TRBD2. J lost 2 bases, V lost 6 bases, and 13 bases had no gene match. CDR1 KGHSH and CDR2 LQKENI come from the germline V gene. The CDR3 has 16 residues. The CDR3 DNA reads TGTGCCAGCTCTCTCTCTCGCGGGAGTGGGGCCTACGAGCAGTACTTC. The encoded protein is CASSLSRGSGAYEQYF.

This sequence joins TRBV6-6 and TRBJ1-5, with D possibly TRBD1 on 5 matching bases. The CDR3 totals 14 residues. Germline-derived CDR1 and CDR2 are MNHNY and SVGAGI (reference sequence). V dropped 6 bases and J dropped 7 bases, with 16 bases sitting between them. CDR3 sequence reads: CASSPGVPGQPQHF. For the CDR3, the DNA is TGTGCCAGCAGCCCAGGAGTCCCAGGGCAGCCCCAGCATTTT.

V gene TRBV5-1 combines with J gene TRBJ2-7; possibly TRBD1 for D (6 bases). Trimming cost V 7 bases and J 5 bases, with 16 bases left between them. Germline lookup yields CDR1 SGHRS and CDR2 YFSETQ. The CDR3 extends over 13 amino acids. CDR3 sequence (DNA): TGCGCCAGCGGGACCCACAGGGCCCACGAGCAGTACTTC. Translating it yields CASGTHRAHEQYF.

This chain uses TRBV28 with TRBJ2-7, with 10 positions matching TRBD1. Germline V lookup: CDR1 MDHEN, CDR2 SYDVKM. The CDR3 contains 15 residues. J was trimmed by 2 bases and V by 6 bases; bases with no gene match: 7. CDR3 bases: TGTGCCAGCAGGCAGACCGGGACAGGGGCCTACGAGCAGTACTTC. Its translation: CASRQTGTGAYEQYF.

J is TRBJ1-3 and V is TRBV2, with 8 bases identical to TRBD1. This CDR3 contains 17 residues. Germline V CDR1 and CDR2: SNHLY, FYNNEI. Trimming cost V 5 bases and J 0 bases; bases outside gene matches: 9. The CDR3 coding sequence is TGTGCCAGCAGTCTTCAGGGGGCAAGGAACTCTGGAAACACCATATATTTT. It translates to CASSLQGARNSGNTIYF.

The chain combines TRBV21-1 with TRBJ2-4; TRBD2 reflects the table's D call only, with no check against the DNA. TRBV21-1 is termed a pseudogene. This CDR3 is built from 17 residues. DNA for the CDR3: TGTGCCAGCAGCAAAGAAGGGCTCGGGATTGGCAAAAACATTCAGTACTTC. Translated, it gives CASSKEGLGIGKNIQYF.

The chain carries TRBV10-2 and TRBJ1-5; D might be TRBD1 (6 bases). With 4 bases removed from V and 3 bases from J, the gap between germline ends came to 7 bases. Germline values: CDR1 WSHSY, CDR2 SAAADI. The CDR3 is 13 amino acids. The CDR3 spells CASSGTVNQPQHF. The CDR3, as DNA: TGCGCCAGCAGTGGGACAGTCAATCAGCCCCAGCATTTT.

CDR3 sequence reads: CASSLIGGAKNIQYF. For the CDR3, the DNA is TGTGCCAGCAGTTTGATCGGGGGAGCCAAAAACATTCAGTACTTC. The chain links TRBV27 to TRBJ2-4; maybe TRBD2 (6 bases). CDR1 MNHEY and CDR2 SMNVEV come from the germline V gene (reference sequence). Trimming took off 3 bases at V and 0 bases at J, with 9 bases between the two ends. This CDR3 has 15 amino acids.

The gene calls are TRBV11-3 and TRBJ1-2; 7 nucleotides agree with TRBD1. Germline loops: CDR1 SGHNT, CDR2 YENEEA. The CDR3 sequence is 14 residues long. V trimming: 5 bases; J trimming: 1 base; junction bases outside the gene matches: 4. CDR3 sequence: CASSTDRLNYGYTF. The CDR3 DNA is TGTGCCAGCAGCACGGACAGGCTTAACTATGGCTACACCTTC.

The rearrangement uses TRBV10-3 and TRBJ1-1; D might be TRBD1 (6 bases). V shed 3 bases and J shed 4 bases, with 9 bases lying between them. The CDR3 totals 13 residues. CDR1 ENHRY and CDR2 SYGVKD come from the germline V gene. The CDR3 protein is CAISEKGGTEAFF. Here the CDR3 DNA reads TGTGCCATCAGTGAAAAAGGGGGCACTGAAGCTTTCTTT.

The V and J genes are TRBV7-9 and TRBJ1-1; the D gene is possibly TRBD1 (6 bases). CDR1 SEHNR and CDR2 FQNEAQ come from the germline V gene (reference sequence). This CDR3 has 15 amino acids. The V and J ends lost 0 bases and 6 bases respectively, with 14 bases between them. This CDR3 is CASSLARGTLPEAFF. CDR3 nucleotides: TGTGCCAGCAGCTTAGCGAGAGGGACATTACCTGAAGCTTTCTTT.

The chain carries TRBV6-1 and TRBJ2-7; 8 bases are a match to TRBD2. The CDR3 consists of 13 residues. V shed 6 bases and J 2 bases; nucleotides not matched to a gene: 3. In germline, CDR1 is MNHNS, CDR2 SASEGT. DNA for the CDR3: TGTGCCAGCAGGAGCGGGGGAGCCTACGAGCAGTACTTC. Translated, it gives CASRSGGAYEQYF.

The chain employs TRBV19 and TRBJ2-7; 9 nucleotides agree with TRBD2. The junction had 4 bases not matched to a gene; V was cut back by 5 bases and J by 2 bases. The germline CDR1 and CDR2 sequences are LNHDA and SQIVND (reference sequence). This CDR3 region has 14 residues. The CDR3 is CASSQASGTYEQYF. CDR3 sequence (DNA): TGTGCCAGTAGTCAGGCTAGCGGGACCTACGAGCAGTACTTC.